These T cell receptor beta chains were read from a single sample in a study of CD8 T cells in ankylosing spondylitis. TCRdb independently ran MiXCR on the 5' RACE reads; one entry per CDR3 protein. Of around 100,000 distinct CDR3 sequences listed, 24% are singletons. Input material: synovial fluid, either unsorted or a sorted T cell fraction (not recorded which). These receptors originate from a male donor with ankylosing spondylitis. Each CDR3 is given with its conserved first and last residue. The order of the fields is CDR3 length, V gene, D gene, J gene, clone size, CDR3 protein, CDR3 DNA. The D gene is left open where the match is weak. Some rows have no size entry. The others give once, few or many, or a class for an expanded clone.

length: 14
V: TRBV10-2
D: .
J: TRBJ1-5
size: few
CDR3: CASSDRARSQPQHF
DNA: TGCGCCAGCAGTGACAGGGCACGAAGCCAGCCCCAGCATTTT

length: 16
V: TRBV20-1
D: TRBD2
J: TRBJ2-3
size: .
CDR3: CSARPPTSGPTDTQYF
DNA: TGCAGTGCTCGACCCCCGACTAGCGGGCCAACAGATACGCAGTATTTT

length: 14
V: TRBV24-1
D: .
J: TRBJ2-1
size: few
CDR3: CATSGGPNYNEQFF
DNA: TGTGCCACCAGCGGGGGCCCAAACTACAATGAGCAGTTCTTC

length: 12
V: TRBV2
D: .
J: TRBJ2-1
size: .
CDR3: CASSESGHEQFF
DNA: TGTGCCAGCAGTGAATCTGGGCATGAGCAGTTCTTC

length: 15
V: TRBV7-8
D: .
J: TRBJ2-1
size: few
CDR3: CASSLGDGRSNEQFF
DNA: TGTGCCAGCAGCTTAGGGGACGGGAGAAGCAATGAGCAGTTCTTC

length: 12
V: TRBV5-1
D: .
J: TRBJ2-5
size: many
CDR3: CASSLDGETQYF
DNA: TGCGCCAGCAGCTTGGACGGAGAGACCCAGTACTTC

length: 13
V: TRBV20-1
D: .
J: TRBJ1-2
size: .
CDR3: CSARGRTNYGYTF
DNA: TGCAGTGCTAGAGGACGGACAAACTATGGCTACACCTTC

length: 14
V: TRBV6-5
D: .
J: TRBJ2-3
size: .
CDR3: CASSYLQGTDTQYF
DNA: TGTGCCAGCAGTTACTTACAGGGAACAGATACGCAGTATTTT

length: 15
V: TRBV24-1
D: TRBD1
J: TRBJ2-1
size: many
CDR3: CATAPQDRLYNEQFF
DNA: TGTGCCACCGCCCCTCAGGACAGGCTCTACAATGAGCAGTTCTTC

length: 19
V: TRBV7-8
D: TRBD1
J: TRBJ1-5
size: .
CDR3: CASSLADSGPRQGDQPQHF
DNA: TGTGCCAGCAGCTTAGCAGACTCGGGGCCGCGACAGGGCGATCAGCCCCAGCATTTT

length: 13
V: TRBV20-1
D: .
J: TRBJ1-5
size: few
CDR3: CSALRGYNQPQHF
DNA: TGCAGTGCCCTCCGGGGATACAATCAGCCCCAGCATTTT

length: 18
V: TRBV20-1
D: TRBD2
J: TRBJ2-1
size: many
CDR3: CSAIDSGTSGGGYNEQFF
DNA: TGCAGTGCAATTGACAGCGGGACTAGCGGCGGGGGTTACAATGAGCAGTTCTTC

length: 13
V: TRBV11-3
D: .
J: TRBJ1-1
size: .
CDR3: CASSSGAYTEAFF
DNA: TGTGCCAGCAGTTCGGGGGCATACACTGAAGCTTTCTTT

length: 11
V: TRBV3-1
D: .
J: TRBJ2-4
size: many
CDR3: CASSQVGNQYF
DNA: TGTGCCAGCAGCCAAGTGGGGAATCAGTACTTC

length: 14
V: TRBV7-2
D: .
J: TRBJ2-3
size: .
CDR3: CASSWGRNTDTQYF
DNA: TGTGCCAGCAGCTGGGGACGGAACACAGATACGCAGTATTTT

length: 14
V: TRBV5-1
D: .
J: TRBJ1-1
size: .
CDR3: CASSLELAVTEAFF
DNA: TGCGCCAGCAGCTTGGAACTAGCGGTGACTGAAGCTTTCTTT

length: 14
V: TRBV20-1
D: .
J: TRBJ1-6
size: .
CDR3: CSARGGRVNSPLHF
DNA: TGCAGTGCTAGGGGCGGCAGGGTTAATTCACCCCTCCACTTT

length: 15
V: TRBV15
D: TRBD1
J: TRBJ1-1
size: .
CDR3: CATSKGAEQNTEAFF
DNA: TGTGCCACCAGCAAGGGGGCAGAGCAGAACACTGAAGCTTTCTTT

length: 15
V: TRBV24-1
D: TRBD1
J: TRBJ2-3
size: few
CDR3: CATSDRDRGTDTQYF
DNA: TGTGCCACCAGTGACCGGGACAGGGGGACAGATACGCAGTATTTT

length: 13
V: TRBV20-1
D: .
J: TRBJ1-1
size: .
CDR3: CSARSSMNTEAFF
DNA: TGCAGTGCTAGGTCCAGCATGAACACTGAAGCTTTCTTT

length: 16
V: TRBV6-5
D: .
J: TRBJ2-2
size: .
CDR3: CASSYSQGPGAGELFF
DNA: TGTGCCAGCAGTTACTCGCAGGGGCCGGGGGCTGGGGAGCTGTTTTTT

length: 18
V: TRBV11-1
D: .
J: TRBJ2-1
size: .
CDR3: CASSPKRQVTKIYNEQFF
DNA: TGTGCCAGCAGCCCCAAACGACAGGTGACGAAAATTTACAATGAGCAGTTCTTC

length: 15
V: TRBV20-1
D: .
J: TRBJ2-1
size: .
CDR3: CSARDGEIGLHEQFF
DNA: TGCAGTGCTAGAGATGGAGAGATTGGTCTCCATGAGCAGTTCTTC

length: 14
V: TRBV2
D: .
J: TRBJ1-3
size: .
CDR3: CASSVGGDGNTIYF
DNA: TGTGCCAGCAGTGTTGGGGGTGACGGAAACACCATATATTTT

length: 13
V: TRBV5-1
D: .
J: TRBJ2-4
size: .
CDR3: CASSLGDPNIQYF
DNA: TGCGCCAGCAGCTTGGGGGACCCCAACATTCAGTACTTC

length: 15
V: TRBV20-1
D: TRBD2
J: TRBJ2-1
size: .
CDR3: CSARGGVAGEGEQFF
DNA: TGCAGTGCCAGGGGGGGGGTAGCGGGAGAGGGTGAGCAGTTCTTC

length: 16
V: TRBV20-1
D: TRBD2
J: TRBJ2-1
size: few
CDR3: CSASPSGSEEVGEQFF
DNA: TGCAGTGCTAGCCCTAGCGGGTCTGAAGAGGTTGGTGAGCAGTTCTTC

length: 15
V: TRBV19
D: .
J: TRBJ1-5
size: .
CDR3: CASRKEGSNNQPQHF
DNA: TGTGCCAGTAGGAAGGAGGGTTCGAACAATCAGCCCCAGCATTTT

length: 16
V: TRBV5-8
D: TRBD1
J: TRBJ1-1
size: many
CDR3: CASSLAGQEFWTEAFF
DNA: TGTGCCAGCAGCTTGGCGGGACAGGAGTTTTGGACTGAAGCTTTCTTT

length: 15
V: TRBV7-9
D: TRBD2
J: TRBJ2-1
size: few
CDR3: CALAGGLSSYNEQFF
DNA: TGTGCTCTAGCGGGAGGCCTGAGCTCCTACAATGAGCAGTTCTTC

length: 18
V: TRBV18
D: TRBD2
J: TRBJ2-3
size: .
CDR3: CASSQIGTSGSVADTQYF
DNA: TGTGCCAGCTCCCAAATCGGGACTAGCGGGAGTGTGGCAGATACGCAGTATTTT

length: 13
V: TRBV20-1
D: TRBD1
J: TRBJ2-2
size: few
CDR3: CSATGTVTGELFF
DNA: TGCAGTGCTACCGGGACAGTCACCGGGGAGCTGTTTTTT

length: 15
V: TRBV4-1
D: .
J: TRBJ1-6
size: .
CDR3: CASSQGDRAWPPLHF
DNA: TGCGCCAGCAGCCAAGGAGACAGAGCGTGGCCACCCCTCCACTTT

length: 14
V: TRBV7-2
D: .
J: TRBJ2-2
size: .
CDR3: CASSFPRNTGELFF
DNA: TGTGCCAGCAGCTTTCCCAGGAACACCGGGGAGCTGTTTTTT

length: 14
V: TRBV7-9
D: TRBD1
J: TRBJ2-7
size: medium-sized
CDR3: CASRGTGDFYEQYF
DNA: TGTGCCAGCAGAGGGACAGGGGACTTCTACGAGCAGTACTTC

length: 11
V: TRBV5-1
D: TRBD2
J: TRBJ2-7
size: few
CDR3: CASSRGLEQYF
DNA: TGCGCCAGCAGCCGAGGACTAGAACAGTACTTC

length: 16
V: TRBV11-3
D: .
J: TRBJ2-4
size: few
CDR3: CASSLSQGLAKNIQYF
DNA: TGTGCCAGCAGCTTATCCCAGGGTCTAGCCAAAAACATTCAGTACTTC

length: 14
V: TRBV12-3/TRBV12-4
D: .
J: TRBJ1-1
size: few
CDR3: CASSARRANTEAFF
DNA: TGTGCCAGCAGTGCCCGGAGGGCGAACACTGAAGCTTTCTTT

length: 14
V: TRBV20-1
D: TRBD2
J: TRBJ2-1
size: .
CDR3: CSARVSGIRNEQFF
DNA: TGCAGTGCTAGGGTCAGCGGGATCCGAAATGAGCAGTTCTTC

length: 13
V: TRBV3-1
D: .
J: TRBJ2-3
size: many
CDR3: CASSQGTTDTQYF
DNA: TGTGCCAGCAGCCAAGGTACCACAGATACGCAGTATTTT

length: 16
V: TRBV5-1
D: TRBD1
J: TRBJ1-2
size: many
CDR3: CASSLVPGTGGDGYTF
DNA: TGCGCCAGCAGCTTGGTACCCGGGACAGGGGGCGATGGCTACACCTTC

length: 10
V: TRBV27
D: .
J: TRBJ2-3
size: .
CDR3: CATGLGTQYF
DNA: TGTGCCACCGGTCTAGGTACGCAGTATTTT

length: 20
V: TRBV20-1
D: TRBD2
J: TRBJ2-1
size: many
CDR3: CSARDLRTSGEKTHYNEQFF
DNA: TGCAGTGCTAGAGATCTCCGGACTAGCGGGGAAAAGACGCACTACAATGAGCAGTTCTTC

length: 17
V: TRBV19
D: .
J: TRBJ2-6
size: once
CDR3: CASSIDMTHSGANVLTF
DNA: TGTGCCAGTAGTATAGATATGACGCACTCTGGGGCCAACGTCCTGACTTTC

length: 15
V: TRBV15
D: .
J: TRBJ2-1
size: .
CDR3: CATAQKRDTYNEQFF
DNA: TGTGCCACCGCACAGAAGAGGGACACCTACAATGAGCAGTTCTTC

length: 12
V: TRBV7-9
D: TRBD1
J: TRBJ1-3
size: few
CDR3: CASSPGQGAIYF
DNA: TGTGCCAGCAGCCCAGGACAGGGAGCCATATATTTT

length: 13
V: TRBV10-3
D: .
J: TRBJ2-3
size: few
CDR3: CAISESGADTQYF
DNA: TGTGCCATCAGTGAGTCGGGCGCAGATACGCAGTATTTT

length: 18
V: TRBV18
D: TRBD1
J: TRBJ1-6
size: medium-sized
CDR3: CASSPYPMTGMVDSPLHF
DNA: TGTGCCAGCTCACCCTACCCGATGACAGGGATGGTGGATTCACCCCTCCACTTT

length: 15
V: TRBV3-1
D: .
J: TRBJ1-4
size: .
CDR3: CASSQGQGLDEKLFF
DNA: TGTGCCAGCAGCCAAGGGCAGGGGCTGGATGAAAAACTGTTTTTT

length: 13
V: TRBV3-1
D: TRBD2
J: TRBJ2-1
size: few
CDR3: CASRLTSANEQFF
DNA: TGTGCCAGCAGACTCACTAGCGCCAATGAGCAGTTCTTC

length: 14
V: TRBV20-1
D: .
J: TRBJ1-3
size: .
CDR3: CSASASHSGNTIYF
DNA: TGCAGTGCTAGCGCGAGTCACTCTGGAAACACCATATATTTT